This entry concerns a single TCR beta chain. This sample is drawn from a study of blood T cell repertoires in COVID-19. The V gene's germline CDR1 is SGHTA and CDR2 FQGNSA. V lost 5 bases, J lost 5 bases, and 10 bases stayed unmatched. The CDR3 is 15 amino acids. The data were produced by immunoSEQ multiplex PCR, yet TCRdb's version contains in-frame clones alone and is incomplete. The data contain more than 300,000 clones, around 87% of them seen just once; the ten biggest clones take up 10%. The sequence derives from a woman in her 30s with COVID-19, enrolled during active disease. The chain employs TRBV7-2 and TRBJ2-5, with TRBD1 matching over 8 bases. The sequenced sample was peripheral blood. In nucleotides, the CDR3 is TGTGCCAGCAGCCCACAGGGACAGGAGGGGGAGACCCAGTACTTC. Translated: CASSPQGQEGETQYF. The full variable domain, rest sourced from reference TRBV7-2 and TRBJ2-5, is GAGVSQSPSNKVTEKGKDVELRCDPISGHTALYWYRQSLGQGLEFLIYFQGNSAPDKSGLPSDRFSAERTGGSVSTLTIQRTQQEDSAVYLCASSPQGQEGETQYFGPGTRLLVL.